The 3 T cell receptor beta chains reported below all come from one sample, sequenced in a study of cytomegalovirus exposure and HLA in healthy donors. Use of 60 Vbeta and 13 Jbeta primers characterized the PCR. Libraries were prepared by immunoSEQ multiplex PCR; TCRdb keeps only in-frame clonotypes and omits some of them. The repertoire holds roughly 200,000 clones, with approximately 80% as singletons. The sequenced material came from PBMCs. These receptors all come from a middle-aged woman in good health and CMV-seronegative.

The CDR3 here is CAWSDATGEGYTF. CDR3 sequence (DNA): TGTGCCTGGAGTGACGCTACAGGGGAAGGCTACACCTTC. This sequence joins TRBV30 and TRBJ1-2; 7 bases map to TRBD1. Germline V gives CDR1 GTSNPN, CDR2 SVGIG (reference sequence). The V segment lost 1 base and the J segment 8 bases; nucleotides outside the gene matches: 7. This CDR3 has 13 residues.

V and J are TRBV11-2 and TRBJ1-2; 7 bases line up with TRBD1. The CDR3 has 16 residues. Germline V CDR1 and CDR2: SGHAT, FQNNGV. Unmatched junction bases numbered 15, after V lost 5 bases and J lost 6 bases. This CDR3 is CASSPQGGYSRHGYTF. The CDR3 DNA reads TGTGCCAGCAGCCCGCAGGGGGGCTATTCTCGGCATGGCTACACCTTC.

V and J are TRBV2 and TRBJ2-7, with TRBD1 matching over 11 bases. With V trimmed by 5 bases and J by 7 bases, 7 bases remained unmatched. The CDR3 totals 14 residues. Germline CDR1 is SNHLY and CDR2 is FYNNEI. The DNA of the CDR3 is TGTGCCAGCAGTTGGGACAGGGGGTTAGGGGAGCAGTACTTC. Translation gives CASSWDRGLGEQYF.